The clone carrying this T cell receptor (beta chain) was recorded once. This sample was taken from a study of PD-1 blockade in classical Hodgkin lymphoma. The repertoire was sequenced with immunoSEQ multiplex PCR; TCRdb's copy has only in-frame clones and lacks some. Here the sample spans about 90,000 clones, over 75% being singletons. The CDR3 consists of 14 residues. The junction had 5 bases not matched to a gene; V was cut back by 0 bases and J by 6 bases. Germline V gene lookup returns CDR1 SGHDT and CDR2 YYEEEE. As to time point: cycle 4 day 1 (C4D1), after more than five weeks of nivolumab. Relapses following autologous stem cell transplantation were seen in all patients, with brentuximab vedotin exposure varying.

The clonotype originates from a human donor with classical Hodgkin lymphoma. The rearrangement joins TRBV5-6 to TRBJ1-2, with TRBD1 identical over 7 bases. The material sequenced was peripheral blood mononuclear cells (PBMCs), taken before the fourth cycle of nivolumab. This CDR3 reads CASSLEDREDGYTF. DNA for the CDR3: TGTGCCAGCAGCTTGGAAGACAGGGAAGATGGCTACACCTTC.